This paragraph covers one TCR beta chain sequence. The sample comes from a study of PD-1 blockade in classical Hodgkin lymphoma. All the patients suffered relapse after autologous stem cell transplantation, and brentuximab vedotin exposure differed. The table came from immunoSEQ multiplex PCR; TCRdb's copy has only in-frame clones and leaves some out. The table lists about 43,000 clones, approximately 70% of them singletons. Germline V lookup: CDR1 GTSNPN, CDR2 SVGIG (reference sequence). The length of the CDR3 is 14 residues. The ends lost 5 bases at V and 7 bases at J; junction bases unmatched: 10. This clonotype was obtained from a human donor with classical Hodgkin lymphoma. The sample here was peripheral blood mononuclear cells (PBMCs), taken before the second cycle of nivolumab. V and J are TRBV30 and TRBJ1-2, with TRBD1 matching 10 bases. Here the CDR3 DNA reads TGTGCCTGGCATTCCGGGACAGGGGACTCTGGCTACACCTTC. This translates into CAWHSGTGDSGYTF.